A single T cell receptor (beta chain) is shown here with its context. The repertoire was sequenced with immunoSEQ multiplex PCR; TCRdb's copy has only in-frame clones and lacks some. Among 70,000 to 95,000 clones listed, 80% to 95% were seen once. This entry belongs to a study of control samples from healthy donors and cancer patients. Per the germline V gene, CDR1 is SGDLS and CDR2 is YYNGEE. V lost 0 bases to trimming and J lost 1 base, with 11 bases between them. The CDR3 length is 15 residues. The sample consisted of blood. J is TRBJ2-7 and V is TRBV9; D remains unclear. The receptor was derived from a woman aged 25 to 39 in good health. CDR3 sequence: CASSVGSLTSYEQYF. As DNA, the CDR3 is TGTGCCAGCAGCGTAGGATCCTTAACGTCCTACGAGCAGTACTTC.